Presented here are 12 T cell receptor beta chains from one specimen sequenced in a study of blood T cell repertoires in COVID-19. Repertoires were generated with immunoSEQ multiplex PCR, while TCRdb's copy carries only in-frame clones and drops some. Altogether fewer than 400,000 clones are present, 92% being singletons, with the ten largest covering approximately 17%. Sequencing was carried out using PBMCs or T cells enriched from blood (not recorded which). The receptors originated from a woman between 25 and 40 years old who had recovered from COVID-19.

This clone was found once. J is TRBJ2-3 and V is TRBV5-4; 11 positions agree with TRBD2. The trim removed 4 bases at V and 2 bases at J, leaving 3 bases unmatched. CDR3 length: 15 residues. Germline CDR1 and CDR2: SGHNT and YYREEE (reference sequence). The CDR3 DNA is TGTGCCAGCAGCGCGGGACTAGCGGACACAGATACGCAGTATTTT. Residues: CASSAGLADTDTQYF. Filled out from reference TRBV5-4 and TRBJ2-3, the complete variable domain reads ETGVTQSPTHLIKTRGQQVTLRCSSQSGHNTVSWYQQALGQGPQFIFQYYREEENGRGNFPPRFSGLQFPNYSSELNVNALELDDSALYLCASSAGLADTDTQYFGPGTRLTVL.

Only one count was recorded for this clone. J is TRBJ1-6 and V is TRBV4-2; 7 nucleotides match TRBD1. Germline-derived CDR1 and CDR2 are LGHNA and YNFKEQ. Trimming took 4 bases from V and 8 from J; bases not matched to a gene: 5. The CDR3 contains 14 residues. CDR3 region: CASSPGGRDSPLHF. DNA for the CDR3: TGTGCCAGCAGCCCAGGGGGGAGAGATTCACCCCTCCACTTT.

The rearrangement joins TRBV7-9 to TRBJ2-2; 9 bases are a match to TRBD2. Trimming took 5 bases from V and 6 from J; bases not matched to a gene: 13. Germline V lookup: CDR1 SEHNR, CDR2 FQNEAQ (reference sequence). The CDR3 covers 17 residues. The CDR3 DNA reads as TGTGCCAGCAGCCAGACCGGGACTAGCTCAGTCGCCGGGGAGCTGTTTTTT. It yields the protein CASSQTGTSSVAGELFF.

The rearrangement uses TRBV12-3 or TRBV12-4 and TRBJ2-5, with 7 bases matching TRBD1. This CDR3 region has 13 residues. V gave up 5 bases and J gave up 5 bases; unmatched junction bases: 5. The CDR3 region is CASSRQGTETQYF. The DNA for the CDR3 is TGTGCCAGCAGTCGACAGGGTACGGAGACCCAGTACTTC.

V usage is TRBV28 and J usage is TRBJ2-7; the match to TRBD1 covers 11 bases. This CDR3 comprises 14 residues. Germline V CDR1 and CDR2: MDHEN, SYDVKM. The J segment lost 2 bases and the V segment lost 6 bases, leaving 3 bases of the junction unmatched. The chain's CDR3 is CASRTGQGAYEQYF. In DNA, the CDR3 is TGTGCCAGCAGGACGGGACAGGGGGCCTACGAGCAGTACTTC.

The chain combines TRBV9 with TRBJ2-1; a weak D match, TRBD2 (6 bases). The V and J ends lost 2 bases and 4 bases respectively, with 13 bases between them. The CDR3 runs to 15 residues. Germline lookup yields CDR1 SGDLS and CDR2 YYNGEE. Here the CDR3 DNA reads TGTGCCAGCAGCGTGGGGACTCGCGGGTACAATGAGCAGTTCTTC. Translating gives CASSVGTRGYNEQFF. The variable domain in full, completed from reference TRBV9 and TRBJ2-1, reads DSGVTQTPKHLITATGQRVTLRCSPRSGDLSVYWYQQSLDQGLQFLIQYYNGEERAKGNILERFSAQQFPDLHSELNLSSLELGDSALYFCASSVGTRGYNEQFFGPGTRLTVL.

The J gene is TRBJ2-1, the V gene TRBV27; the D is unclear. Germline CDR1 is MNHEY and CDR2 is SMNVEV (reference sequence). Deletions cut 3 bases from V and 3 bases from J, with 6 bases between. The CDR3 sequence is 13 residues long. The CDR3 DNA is TGTGCCAGCAGTTTCGACTTCTACAATGAGCAGTTCTTC. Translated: CASSFDFYNEQFF.

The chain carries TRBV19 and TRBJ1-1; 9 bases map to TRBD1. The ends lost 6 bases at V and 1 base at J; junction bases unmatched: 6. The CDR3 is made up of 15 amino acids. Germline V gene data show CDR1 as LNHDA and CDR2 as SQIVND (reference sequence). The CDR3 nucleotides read TGTGCCAGTAGATGGACAGGGGCAGGGAACACTGAAGCTTTCTTT. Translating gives CASRWTGAGNTEAFF.

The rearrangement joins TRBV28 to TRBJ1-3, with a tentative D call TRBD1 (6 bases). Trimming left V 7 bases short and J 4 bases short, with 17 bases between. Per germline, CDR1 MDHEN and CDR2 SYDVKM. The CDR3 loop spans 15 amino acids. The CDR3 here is CASTSSAQGGNTIYF. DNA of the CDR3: TGTGCCAGCACCTCCTCCGCGCAGGGGGGAAACACCATATATTTT.

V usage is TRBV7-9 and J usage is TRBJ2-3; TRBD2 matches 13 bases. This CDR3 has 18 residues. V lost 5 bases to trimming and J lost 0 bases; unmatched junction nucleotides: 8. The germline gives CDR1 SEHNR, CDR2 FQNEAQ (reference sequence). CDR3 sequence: CASSTIPGLAGSTDTQYF. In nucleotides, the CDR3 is TGTGCCAGCAGCACCATTCCGGGACTAGCGGGGAGCACAGATACGCAGTATTTT. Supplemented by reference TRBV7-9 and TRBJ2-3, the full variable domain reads DTGVSQNPRHKITKRGQNVTFRCDPISEHNRLYWYRQTLGQGPEFLTYFQNEAQLEKSRLLSDRFSAERPKGSFSTLEIQRTEQGDSAMYLCASSTIPGLAGSTDTQYFGPGTRLTVL.

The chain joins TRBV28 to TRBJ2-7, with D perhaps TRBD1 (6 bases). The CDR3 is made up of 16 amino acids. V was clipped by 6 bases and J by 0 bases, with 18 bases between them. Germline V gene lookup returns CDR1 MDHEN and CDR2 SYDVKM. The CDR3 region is CASRMTPDSLSYEQYF. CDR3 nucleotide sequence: TGTGCCAGCAGAATGACCCCGGACAGCCTCTCCTACGAGCAGTACTTC.

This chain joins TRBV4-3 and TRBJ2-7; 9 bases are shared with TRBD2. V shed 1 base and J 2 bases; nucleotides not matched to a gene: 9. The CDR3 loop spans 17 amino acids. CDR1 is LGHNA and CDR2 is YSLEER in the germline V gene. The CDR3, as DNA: TGCGCCAGCAGCCAAGCAATAGCGGGGGACTTCACCTACGAGCAGTACTTC. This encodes CASSQAIAGDFTYEQYF.